Sequencing of this TCR beta chain was carried out in a study of cytomegalovirus exposure and HLA in healthy donors. The overall study: Genotyping showed around 80% of 350 to 400 donors falling in the Caucasian-associated ancestry cluster.

Trimming cost V 6 bases and J 8 bases; bases outside gene matches: 11. Germline assignment: CDR1 MNHEY and CDR2 SVGAGI. This CDR3 comprises 14 residues. Whole-study results and caveats: In an earlier analysis, most TCR beta V segments were productive about 87% or about 30% of the time.

60 Vbeta and 13 Jbeta primers were used in PCR. Some clones are missing from TCRdb's copy, which holds only in-frame ones; the method was immunoSEQ multiplex PCR. The table records some 120,000 clones, 75% of them present only once. Of note for this clone: Antigen: not known.

The sample consisted of PBMCs. The source of this sequence is a woman aged 40 to 49 in good health and CMV-seropositive. The chain is built from TRBV6-5 and TRBJ1-2, with 8 bases aligning to TRBD1. As DNA, the CDR3 is TGTGCCAGCAGCCCCGGACAGGGACGACGAGGCTACACCTTC. Amino acid sequence: CASSPGQGRRGYTF.